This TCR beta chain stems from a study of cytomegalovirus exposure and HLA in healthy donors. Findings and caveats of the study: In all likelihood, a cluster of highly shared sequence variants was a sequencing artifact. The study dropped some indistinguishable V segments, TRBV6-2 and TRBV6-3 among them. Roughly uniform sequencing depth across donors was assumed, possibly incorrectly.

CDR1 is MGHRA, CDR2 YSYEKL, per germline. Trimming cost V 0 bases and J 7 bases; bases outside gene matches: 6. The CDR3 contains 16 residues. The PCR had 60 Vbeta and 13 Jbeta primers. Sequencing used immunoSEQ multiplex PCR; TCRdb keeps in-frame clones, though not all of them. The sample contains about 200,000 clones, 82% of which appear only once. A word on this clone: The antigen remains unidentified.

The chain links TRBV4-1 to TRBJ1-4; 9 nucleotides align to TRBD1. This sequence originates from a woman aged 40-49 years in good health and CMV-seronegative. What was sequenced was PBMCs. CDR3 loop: CASSQDGTGKAEKLFF. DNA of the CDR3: TGCGCCAGCAGCCAAGATGGGACAGGGAAGGCTGAAAAACTGTTTTTT.